The TCR beta chain under discussion was sequenced for a study of T cell responses to AZD1222 COVID-19 vaccine. The study, taken as a whole, reports: Repertoires were obtained solely post-peak T cell response. Spike-specific TCR breadth and depth grew following two AZD1222 doses. Clonal diversity may have been underestimated, and the donors were mostly white British, with more females than males. Recipients of AZD1222 seropositive at baseline numbered only five or six.

Of note for this clone: The antigen remains undetermined.

The V segment lost 3 bases and the J segment 5 bases; nucleotides outside the gene matches: 10. Germline V gene sequence: CDR1 DFQATT, CDR2 SNEGSKA (reference sequence). This CDR3 spans 15 amino acids. Clones were sequenced by immunoSEQ multiplex PCR, and TCRdb holds only the in-frame ones, with some missing. The data show 130,000 to 150,000 clones, 75% to 90% seen once. This sequence originates from an adult in good health. This chain links TRBV20-1 with TRBJ2-1; 7 bases match TRBD2. The sample was peripheral blood, taken on day 0 of MenACWY control vaccination. The CDR3 nucleotides read TGCAGTGCTAGTGGCAGCGGGGCTTCTAACAATGAGCAGTTCTTC. This translates into CSASGSGASNNEQFF.